The next 3 T cell receptor beta chains were all read from a single sample in a study of early T cells in non-severe SARS-CoV-2 infection. A single record per CDR3 protein comes from TCRdb applying MiXCR to the 5' RACE reads. The data show 55,000 to 75,000 distinct CDR3 sequences, 6.5% to 8.5% seen once. Sequenced sample: whole blood. Receptors were obtained from an adult who was a healthcare worker with PCR-confirmed SARS-CoV-2 infection or an uninfected control (not recorded which).

This clonotype has just a few counts. The chain combines TRBV6-1 with TRBJ2-6; no clear D gene. The germline CDR1 and CDR2 sequences are MNHNS and SASEGT. The V end lost 7 bases, the J end lost 2 bases, and 6 bases lay between the germline ends. The CDR3 consists of 13 residues. The CDR3 sequence is CASNIPGANVLTF. CDR3 DNA sequence: TGTGCCAGCAATATCCCTGGGGCCAACGTCCTGACTTTC.

This clonotype has a handful of counts. This rearrangement joins TRBV11-1 to TRBJ2-6; D not resolved. This CDR3 region has 13 residues. Looked up from germline, CDR1 is SGHAT and CDR2 is FQDESV (reference sequence). Trimming removed 6 bases at V and 4 bases at J, with 7 bases between. CDR3 amino acids: CASSPPGANVLTF. The DNA for the CDR3 is TGTGCCAGCAGTCCCCCGGGGGCCAACGTCCTGACTTTC.

This clonotype was seen a few times. This chain uses TRBV28 with TRBJ2-5, with 10 bases lining up with TRBD1. The length of the CDR3 is 15 residues. Germline CDR1 MDHEN, CDR2 SYDVKM. The ends lost 5 bases at V and 6 bases at J; junction bases unmatched: 9. Written as DNA, the CDR3 is TGTGCCAGCAGTCCCCCGGGACAGGGGAGGAAGACCCAGTACTTC. It encodes CASSPPGQGRKTQYF.